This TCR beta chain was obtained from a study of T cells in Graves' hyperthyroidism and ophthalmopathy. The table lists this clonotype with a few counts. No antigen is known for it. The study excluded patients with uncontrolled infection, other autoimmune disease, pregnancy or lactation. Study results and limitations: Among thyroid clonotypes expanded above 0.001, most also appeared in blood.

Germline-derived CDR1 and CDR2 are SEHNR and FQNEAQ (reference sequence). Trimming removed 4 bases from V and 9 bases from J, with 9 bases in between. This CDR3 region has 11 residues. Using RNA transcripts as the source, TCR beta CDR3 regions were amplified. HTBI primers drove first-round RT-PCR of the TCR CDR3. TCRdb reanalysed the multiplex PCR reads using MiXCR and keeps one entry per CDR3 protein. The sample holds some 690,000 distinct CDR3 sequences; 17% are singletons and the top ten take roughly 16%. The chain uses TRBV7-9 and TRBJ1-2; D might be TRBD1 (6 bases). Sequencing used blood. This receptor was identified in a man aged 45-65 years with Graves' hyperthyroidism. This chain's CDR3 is CASSSDRSYTF. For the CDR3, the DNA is TGTGCCAGCAGCTCCGACAGGAGCTACACCTTC.